This is a list of T cell receptor beta chains from one sample in a study of blood T cells in healthy people across ages. Via MiXCR, TCRdb re-called the 5' RACE reads, giving one row per CDR3 protein. Among 550,000 to 750,000 distinct CDR3 sequences, around 21% were seen once, and the ten largest hold roughly 3.4%. Sequencing input: blood. The receptor set was obtained from a man aged 70 or older in good health. Both conserved end residues are part of each CDR3. A D gene is named only where the DNA matches it firmly. Only some rows state a clone size, as once, few, many or a class for expanded clones.

CDR3 protein | CDR3 DNA | D gene | CDR3 length | V gene | clone size | J gene
CASSFMTSGSSYNEQFF | TGTGCCAGCAGTTTTATGACTAGCGGGAGCTCCTACAATGAGCAGTTCTTC | TRBD2 | 17 | TRBV28 | few | TRBJ2-1
CAGSLTSGAYYEQFF | TGCGCCGGCAGCCTGACTAGCGGGGCCTACTACGAGCAGTTCTTC | TRBD2 | 15 | TRBV5-1 | - | TRBJ2-1
CASSQLGELFF | TGTGCCAGCAGCCAATTGGGTGAGCTGTTTTTT | - | 11 | TRBV3-1 | - | TRBJ2-2
CASSELAESSYNEQFF | TGTGCCAGCAGTGAACTAGCCGAGAGCTCCTACAATGAGCAGTTCTTC | - | 16 | TRBV2 | - | TRBJ2-1
CAGSEDRDLEAFF | TGTGCCGGCAGTGAAGACAGGGACCTTGAAGCTTTCTTT | TRBD1 | 13 | TRBV2 | few | TRBJ1-1
CASGLRDSLLSGTEAFF | TGTGCCAGCGGCCTCCGGGACAGTCTCTTAAGTGGCACTGAAGCTTTCTTT | TRBD1 | 17 | TRBV6-5 | - | TRBJ1-1
CASSQRGQLGYTF | TGTGCCAGTAGCCAGCGTGGACAATTGGGCTACACCTTC | - | 13 | TRBV19 | - | TRBJ1-2
CASSHFPGQEAYEQYF | TGCGCCAGCAGCCATTTTCCGGGACAGGAAGCCTACGAGCAGTACTTC | TRBD1 | 16 | TRBV4-1 | - | TRBJ2-7
CASSRTGGPNQPQHF | TGTGCCAGCAGCCGAACCGGGGGCCCCAATCAGCCCCAGCATTTT | - | 15 | TRBV3-1 | few | TRBJ1-5
CASLLRPGFTYNEQFF | TGTGCCAGCCTATTGCGGCCGGGATTTACCTACAATGAGCAGTTCTTC | - | 16 | TRBV12-3/TRBV12-4 | - | TRBJ2-1
CASSFGGATNEKLFF | TGTGCCAGCAGTTTCGGCGGGGCAACTAATGAAAAACTGTTTTTT | - | 15 | TRBV27 | many | TRBJ1-4
CATRNSYEQYF | TGTGCGACCAGGAACTCCTACGAGCAGTACTTC | - | 11 | TRBV7-2 | few | TRBJ2-7
CASSPRQGYTEAFF | TGTGCCAGCAGTCCCAGACAGGGCTACACTGAAGCTTTCTTT | TRBD1 | 14 | TRBV12-3/TRBV12-4 | - | TRBJ1-1
CASSTGLAGPNEQFF | TGTGCCAGCAGCACGGGACTAGCGGGACCCAATGAGCAGTTCTTC | TRBD2 | 15 | TRBV7-2 | - | TRBJ2-1
CASSSLDRVRQETQYF | TGCGCCAGCAGCTCCTTGGACAGGGTGAGGCAAGAGACCCAGTACTTC | TRBD1 | 16 | TRBV5-1 | - | TRBJ2-5
CASRDVQGYEQYF | TGCGCCAGCAGGGACGTACAGGGTTACGAGCAGTACTTC | - | 13 | TRBV5-1 | - | TRBJ2-7
CASSLAQGYTEAFF | TGTGCCAGCAGCTTAGCGCAGGGGTACACTGAAGCTTTCTTT | - | 14 | TRBV7-2 | - | TRBJ1-1
CASSYRAQGATEAFF | TGTGCCAGCAGTTATAGGGCCCAGGGGGCCACTGAAGCTTTCTTT | TRBD1 | 15 | TRBV6-6 | - | TRBJ1-1
CASSLSGGGEQFF | TGTGCCAGCAGCTTATCGGGGGGCGGTGAGCAGTTCTTC | - | 13 | TRBV7-2 | few | TRBJ2-1
CASSLAGTSPNEQFF | TGTGCCAGCAGCTTGGCCGGGACTAGCCCCAATGAGCAGTTCTTC | TRBD2 | 15 | TRBV5-5 | - | TRBJ2-1
CASSLAGRGRVDEQFF | TGTGCCAGCAGCTTAGCGGGCAGGGGAAGGGTAGATGAGCAGTTCTTC | - | 16 | TRBV7-2 | - | TRBJ2-1
CSARPPGLVYNEQFF | TGCAGTGCTAGACCTCCGGGACTAGTTTACAATGAGCAGTTCTTC | TRBD2 | 15 | TRBV20-1 | - | TRBJ2-1
CASSLEPGSSYEQYF | TGTGCCAGCAGCTTAGAGCCAGGGTCAAGTTACGAGCAGTACTTC | - | 15 | TRBV7-2 | - | TRBJ2-7
CASSSGTGFGANVLTF | TGTGCCAGCAGCTCCGGGACAGGGTTTGGGGCCAACGTCCTGACTTTC | TRBD1 | 16 | TRBV7-9 | - | TRBJ2-6
CASSLSNSGIDTGELFF | TGTGCCAGCAGTTTGTCCAATAGCGGGATTGATACCGGGGAGCTGTTTTTT | TRBD2 | 17 | TRBV28 | many | TRBJ2-2
CASSDSAGANVLTF | TGTGCCAGCAGTGACTCAGCTGGGGCCAACGTCCTGACTTTC | - | 14 | TRBV6-4 | - | TRBJ2-6
CSARVQGREKLFF | TGCAGTGCTAGAGTTCAGGGGAGGGAAAAACTGTTTTTT | - | 13 | TRBV20-1 | few | TRBJ1-4
CASSLGPQGSATDTQYF | TGCGCCAGCAGCTTGGGACCTCAGGGTAGCGCCACAGATACGCAGTATTTT | - | 17 | TRBV5-1 | few | TRBJ2-3
CASSWTDYEQYF | TGTGCCAGCAGTTGGACAGACTACGAGCAGTACTTC | - | 12 | TRBV7-9 | many | TRBJ2-7
CASSQRTGQETQYF | TGCGCCAGCAGCCAAAGGACGGGGCAAGAGACCCAGTACTTC | - | 14 | TRBV5-1 | many | TRBJ2-5
CSVGQDSYYEQYF | TGCAGCGTTGGGCAGGACAGCTACTACGAGCAGTACTTC | - | 13 | TRBV29-1 | - | TRBJ2-7
CASSDRGSSYNEQFF | TGTGCCAGCAGTGACAGGGGGAGCTCCTACAATGAGCAGTTCTTC | TRBD1 | 15 | TRBV2 | few | TRBJ2-1
CSATSPGPREQYF | TGCAGTGCCACCTCCCCAGGACCAAGAGAGCAGTACTTC | - | 13 | TRBV20-1 | - | TRBJ2-7
CASTLGGHGQETQYF | TGTGCCAGCACCCTCGGGGGCCATGGGCAAGAGACCCAGTACTTC | - | 15 | TRBV12-3/TRBV12-4 | few | TRBJ2-5
CASRLAGQNEQFF | TGTGCCAGCAGGCTAGCGGGACAAAATGAGCAGTTCTTC | TRBD2 | 13 | TRBV12-3/TRBV12-4 | - | TRBJ2-1
CASSSTGFGNQPQHF | TGTGCCAGCAGTTCTACAGGGTTTGGCAATCAGCCCCAGCATTTT | - | 15 | TRBV6-2/TRBV6-3 | - | TRBJ1-5
CSAPGRPLTDTQYF | TGCAGTGCTCCCGGACGGCCACTCACAGATACGCAGTATTTT | - | 14 | TRBV20-1 | many | TRBJ2-3
CASSVNRGTTFQYF | TGTGCCAGCAGTGTCAACAGGGGGACCACGTTTCAGTACTTC | TRBD1 | 14 | TRBV2 | - | TRBJ2-4
CSVGTGEGNTIYF | TGCAGCGTTGGGACAGGGGAGGGAAACACCATATATTTT | TRBD1 | 13 | TRBV29-1 | few | TRBJ1-3
CASRTSGGSGEETQYF | TGTGCCAGCAGGACCTCTGGTGGGAGTGGGGAAGAGACCCAGTACTTC | - | 16 | TRBV27 | few | TRBJ2-5
CATSRDAGREWNTGELFF | TGTGCCACCAGCAGAGATGCTGGGCGGGAGTGGAACACCGGGGAGCTGTTCTTT | TRBD2 | 18 | TRBV15 | few | TRBJ2-2
CASSSFSYNEQFF | TGTGCCAGCAGCTCGTTTTCTTACAATGAGCAGTTCTTC | - | 13 | TRBV7-2 | few | TRBJ2-1
CASATGGSGANVLTF | TGCGCCAGCGCGACAGGGGGCTCTGGGGCCAACGTCCTGACTTTC | TRBD1 | 15 | TRBV5-1 | few | TRBJ2-6
CASSTARDRLKNIQYF | TGTGCCAGCAGCACCGCCCGGGACAGACTCAAAAACATTCAGTACTTC | TRBD1 | 16 | TRBV7-2 | many | TRBJ2-4
CASSAFKGAGELFF | TGTGCCAGCAGTGCCTTTAAGGGAGCGGGGGAGCTGTTTTTT | - | 14 | TRBV2 | - | TRBJ2-2
CASSTGTSEGSNEQFF | TGCGCCAGCAGCACCGGGACTAGTGAAGGTAGCAATGAGCAGTTCTTC | TRBD2 | 16 | TRBV5-1 | - | TRBJ2-1
CASSYSFPGRPYEQYF | TGTGCCAGCAGTTACTCCTTTCCCGGACGGCCCTACGAGCAGTACTTC | - | 16 | TRBV6-5 | few | TRBJ2-7
CSAQTEGEQYF | TGCAGTGCCCAGACAGAGGGCGAGCAGTACTTC | - | 11 | TRBV20-1 | once | TRBJ2-7
CASSVGASGRLNEQFF | TGTGCCAGCAGCGTAGGGGCTAGCGGGAGATTAAATGAGCAGTTCTTC | TRBD2 | 16 | TRBV9 | few | TRBJ2-1
CASSQGTSGSFIATTTQYF | TGCGCCAGCAGCCAGGGGACTAGCGGGAGCTTTATAGCCACGACTACGCAGTATTTT | TRBD2 | 19 | TRBV4-3 | - | TRBJ2-3
CASSPSAKPGLAGAYEQYF | TGTGCCAGCAGCCCCAGTGCGAAGCCGGGACTAGCGGGAGCTTACGAGCAGTACTTC | TRBD2 | 19 | TRBV6-2/TRBV6-3 | - | TRBJ2-7
CASSRDRSAEKLFF | TGTGCCAGCAGCCGAGACCGATCGGCGGAAAAACTGTTTTTT | - | 14 | TRBV7-2 | few | TRBJ1-4
CSVEGLGTGELFF | TGCAGCGTTGAGGGTTTGGGGACCGGGGAGCTGTTTTTT | - | 13 | TRBV29-1 | many | TRBJ2-2
CASSLRQGSLSGANVLTF | TGTGCCAGCAGCTTAAGACAGGGCTCCCTCTCTGGGGCCAACGTCCTGACTTTC | TRBD1 | 18 | TRBV7-9 | few | TRBJ2-6
CASSQDGSYGYTF | TGCGCCAGCAGCCAGGACGGTAGCTATGGCTACACCTTC | - | 13 | TRBV5-1 | - | TRBJ1-2
CASSQERAGVPETQYF | TGTGCCAGCAGCCAAGAGAGGGCAGGGGTTCCAGAGACCCAGTACTTC | - | 16 | TRBV14 | few | TRBJ2-5
CSVGLGDEQFF | TGCAGCGTTGGCCTAGGGGATGAGCAGTTCTTC | - | 11 | TRBV29-1 | - | TRBJ2-1
CASSLKGAWYTEAFF | TGTGCCAGCAGTTTAAAGGGGGCTTGGTACACTGAAGCTTTCTTT | TRBD1 | 15 | TRBV12-3/TRBV12-4 | - | TRBJ1-1
CASRTSGRAQTQYF | TGTGCCAGCAGAACTAGCGGGAGGGCTCAGACCCAGTACTTC | TRBD2 | 14 | TRBV6-2/TRBV6-3 | few | TRBJ2-5
CASSRAGQGIDEQFF | TGTGCCAGCTCACGGGCGGGACAGGGGATCGATGAGCAGTTCTTC | TRBD1 | 15 | TRBV18 | - | TRBJ2-1